This T cell receptor (beta chain) emerged from a study of Ad26.COV2.S vaccination and SARS-CoV-2 variants. Across the whole study: Donor had been placed in the Ad26.COV2.S arm of the COV1001 trial. Notes on the study in general: Breadth measured for non-spike TCRs was similar across vaccine and placebo recipients.

The CDR3 length is 19 residues. Germline V lookup: CDR1 LNHDA, CDR2 SQIVND (reference sequence). The trim removed 3 bases at V and 1 base at J, leaving 14 bases unmatched. On this clone: Its cognate antigen is unknown.

Libraries were prepared by immunoSEQ multiplex PCR; TCRdb keeps only in-frame clonotypes and omits some of them. The data show hundreds of thousands of clones, approximately 90% seen once. Treatment in this sample: some 20 received Ad26.COV2.S at low or high dose, single or two shots; roughly 5 received placebo; per-sample allocation not given. It was on day 63 after the first vaccine or placebo injection that samples were taken. Ad26.COV2.S expressed prefusion-stabilized spike from the original Wuhan strain. This TCR derives from a person aged 18-65 years who received the Ad26.COV2.S COVID-19 vaccine or a placebo. The source material was peripheral blood, sampled in a trial of Ad26.COV2.S vaccine versus placebo. J is TRBJ2-2 and V is TRBV19; 7 nucleotides line up with TRBD2. CDR3 region: CASSMGRLPAGVNTGELFF. The DNA of the CDR3 is TGTGCCAGTAGTATGGGGAGACTACCCGCGGGGGTGAACACCGGGGAGCTGTTTTTT.